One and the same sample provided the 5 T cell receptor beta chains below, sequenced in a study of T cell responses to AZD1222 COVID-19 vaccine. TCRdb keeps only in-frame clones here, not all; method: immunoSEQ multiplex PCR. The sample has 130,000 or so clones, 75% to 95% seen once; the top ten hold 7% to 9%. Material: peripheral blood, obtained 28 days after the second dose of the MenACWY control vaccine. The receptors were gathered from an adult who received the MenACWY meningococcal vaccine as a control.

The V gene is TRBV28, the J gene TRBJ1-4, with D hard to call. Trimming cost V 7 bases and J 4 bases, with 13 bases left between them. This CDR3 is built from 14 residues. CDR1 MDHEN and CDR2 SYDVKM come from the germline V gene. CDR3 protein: CASMPAHRNEKLFF. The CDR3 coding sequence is TGTGCCAGCATGCCAGCCCACCGTAATGAAAAACTGTTTTTT. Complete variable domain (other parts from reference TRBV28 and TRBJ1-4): DVKVTQSSRYLVKRTGEKVFLECVQDMDHENMFWYRQDPGLGLRLIYFSYDVKMKEKGDIPEGYSVSREKKERFSLILESASTNQTSMYLCASMPAHRNEKLFFGSGTQLSVL.

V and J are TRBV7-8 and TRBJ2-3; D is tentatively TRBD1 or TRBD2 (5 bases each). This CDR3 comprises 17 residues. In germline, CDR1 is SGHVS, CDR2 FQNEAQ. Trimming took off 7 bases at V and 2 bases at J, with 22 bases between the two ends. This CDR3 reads CASKLPGRTIPTDTQYF. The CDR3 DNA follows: TGTGCCAGCAAACTTCCGGGACGGACAATCCCCACAGATACGCAGTATTTT.

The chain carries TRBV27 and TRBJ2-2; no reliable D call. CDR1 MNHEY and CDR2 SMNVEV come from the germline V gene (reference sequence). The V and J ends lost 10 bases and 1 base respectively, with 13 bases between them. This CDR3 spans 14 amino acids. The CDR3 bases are TGTGCCACAATAGCTCGGCGGAACACCGGGGAGCTGTTTTTT. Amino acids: CATIARRNTGELFF.

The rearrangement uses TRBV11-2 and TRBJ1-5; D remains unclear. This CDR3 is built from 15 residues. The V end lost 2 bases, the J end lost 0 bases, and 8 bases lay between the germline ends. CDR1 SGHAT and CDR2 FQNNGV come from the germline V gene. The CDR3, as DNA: TGTGCCAGCAGCTTAAGCCTGAATAGCAATCAGCCCCAGCATTTT. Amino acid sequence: CASSLSLNSNQPQHF.

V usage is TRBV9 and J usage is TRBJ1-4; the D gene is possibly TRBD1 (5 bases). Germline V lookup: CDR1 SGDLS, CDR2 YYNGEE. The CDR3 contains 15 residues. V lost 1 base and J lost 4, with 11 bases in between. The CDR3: CASSVTGTNNEKLFF. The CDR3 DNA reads TGTGCCAGCAGCGTAACCGGGACGAATAATGAAAAACTGTTTTTT. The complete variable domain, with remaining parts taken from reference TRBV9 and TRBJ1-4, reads DSGVTQTPKHLITATGQRVTLRCSPRSGDLSVYWYQQSLDQGLQFLIQYYNGEERAKGNILERFSAQQFPDLHSELNLSSLELGDSALYFCASSVTGTNNEKLFFGSGTQLSVL.